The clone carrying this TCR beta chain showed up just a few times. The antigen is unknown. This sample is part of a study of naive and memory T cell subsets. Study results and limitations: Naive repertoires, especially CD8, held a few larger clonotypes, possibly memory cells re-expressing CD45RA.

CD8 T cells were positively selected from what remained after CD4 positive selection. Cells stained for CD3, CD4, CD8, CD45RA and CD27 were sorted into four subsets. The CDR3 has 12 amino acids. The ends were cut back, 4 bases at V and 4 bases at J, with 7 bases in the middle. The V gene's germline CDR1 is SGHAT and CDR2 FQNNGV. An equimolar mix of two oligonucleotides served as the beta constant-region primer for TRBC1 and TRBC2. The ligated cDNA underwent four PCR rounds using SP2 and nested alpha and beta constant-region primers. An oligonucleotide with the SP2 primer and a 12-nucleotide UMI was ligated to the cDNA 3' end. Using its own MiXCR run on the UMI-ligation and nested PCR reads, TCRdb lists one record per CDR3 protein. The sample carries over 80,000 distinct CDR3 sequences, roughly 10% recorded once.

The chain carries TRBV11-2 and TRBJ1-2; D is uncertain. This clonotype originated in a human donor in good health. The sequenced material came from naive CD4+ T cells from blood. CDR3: CASSSERYGYTF. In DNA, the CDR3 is TGTGCCAGCAGCTCCGAGCGCTATGGCTACACCTTC.